This is a list of T cell receptor beta chains from one sample in a study of vaccination and CD4 T cells after COVID-19. Their cognate antigens are unknown. Each CDR3 protein gets one entry after TCRdb re-called the PCR reads with MiXCR. Here the sample spans some 25,000 distinct CDR3 sequences, over 60% being singletons. The sample comprised CD4+ T cells from blood, cultured in vitro. The receptors were sampled from a human donor who had recovered from COVID-19. Both conserved end residues are part of each CDR3. The order of the fields is V gene, J gene, clone size, D gene, CDR3 protein, CDR3 DNA. A D gene is named only where the DNA matches it firmly. Clone size is not always given. Where it is, it says once, few, many or a class for expanded clones.

V: TRBV2
J: TRBJ2-7
size: NA
D: TRBD2
CDR3: CASSEGRRLAEEGYEQYF
DNA: TGTGCCAGCAGTGAAGGACGGAGGCTAGCGGAGGAAGGCTACGAGCAGTACTTC

V: TRBV4-2
J: TRBJ1-1
size: NA
D: TRBD1
CDR3: CASSYGQGGNTEAFF
DNA: TGTGCCAGCAGCTATGGACAGGGGGGGAACACTGAAGCTTTCTTT

V: TRBV6-2/TRBV6-3
J: TRBJ2-1
size: NA
D: TRBD2
CDR3: CASVLGRTSLGNEQFF
DNA: TGTGCCAGCGTCCTTGGGAGGACTAGTCTGGGCAATGAGCAGTTCTTC

V: TRBV28
J: TRBJ1-1
size: NA
D: TRBD1
CDR3: CASSLVTGGFITEAFF
DNA: TGTGCCAGCAGTTTAGTGACAGGGGGCTTCATCACTGAAGCTTTCTTT

V: TRBV20-1
J: TRBJ1-2
size: NA
D: TRBD1
CDR3: CSAETGGYGYTF
DNA: TGCAGTGCGGAGACAGGGGGCTATGGCTACACCTTC

V: TRBV20-1
J: TRBJ1-4
size: NA
D: NA
CDR3: CSAERDGENEKLFF
DNA: TGCAGTGCGGAGAGGGACGGTGAGAATGAAAAACTGTTTTTT

V: TRBV7-7
J: TRBJ1-6
size: few
D: NA
CDR3: CASSLGSMGSPLHF
DNA: TGTGCTAGCAGCTTAGGGTCTATGGGGTCACCCCTCCACTTT

V: TRBV27
J: TRBJ2-4
size: once
D: TRBD2
CDR3: CASSPTSGGGGKNIQYF
DNA: TGTGCCAGCAGCCCGACTAGCGGGGGGGGGGGCAAAAACATTCAGTACTTC

V: TRBV5-1
J: TRBJ2-2
size: NA
D: NA
CDR3: CASSLVGSGVQNGELFF
DNA: TGCGCCAGCAGCTTGGTAGGATCTGGGGTCCAGAACGGGGAGCTGTTTTTT

V: TRBV28
J: TRBJ1-6
size: NA
D: NA
CDR3: CASSFRRGGAGNSPLHF
DNA: TGTGCCAGCAGTTTCCGCCGGGGGGGGGCCGGGAATTCACCCCTCCACTTT

V: TRBV12-3/TRBV12-4
J: TRBJ2-1
size: once
D: TRBD2
CDR3: CASSPLRFSGRGNEQFF
DNA: TGTGCCAGCAGTCCACTCCGCTTCAGCGGGAGGGGCAATGAGCAGTTCTTC

V: TRBV24-1
J: TRBJ2-4
size: few
D: TRBD1
CDR3: CATSWTGGVKNIQYF
DNA: TGTGCCACCTCATGGACAGGGGGCGTCAAAAACATTCAGTACTTC

V: TRBV7-2
J: TRBJ1-2
size: few
D: TRBD1
CDR3: CASSLDRWNYGYTF
DNA: TGTGCCAGCAGCTTGGACAGGTGGAACTATGGCTACACCTTC

V: TRBV10-2
J: TRBJ2-7
size: NA
D: NA
CDR3: CASSEQAYEQYF
DNA: TGCGCCAGCAGTGAGCAGGCCTACGAGCAGTACTTC

V: TRBV7-2
J: TRBJ2-7
size: NA
D: NA
CDR3: CASSLRAGDEQYF
DNA: TGTGCCAGCAGCTTAAGGGCAGGGGACGAGCAGTACTTC

V: TRBV11-3
J: TRBJ1-1
size: once
D: TRBD1
CDR3: CASRRGGWDTEAFF
DNA: TGTGCCAGCAGACGAGGGGGCTGGGACACTGAAGCTTTCTTT

V: TRBV7-9
J: TRBJ1-2
size: NA
D: NA
CDR3: CASGFGDGYTF
DNA: TGTGCCAGCGGCTTTGGGGACGGCTACACCTTC

V: TRBV19
J: TRBJ2-7
size: NA
D: TRBD2
CDR3: CASSALAGIQYEQYF
DNA: TGTGCCAGTAGTGCTCTAGCGGGGATCCAATACGAGCAGTACTTC

V: TRBV6-1
J: TRBJ1-2
size: NA
D: NA
CDR3: CASSEALYGYTF
DNA: TGTGCCAGCAGTGAGGCCCTCTATGGCTACACCTTC

V: TRBV6-1
J: TRBJ1-1
size: NA
D: NA
CDR3: CASRAGTEAFF
DNA: TGTGCCAGCAGAGCTGGTACTGAAGCTTTCTTT

V: TRBV6-2/TRBV6-3
J: TRBJ2-5
size: NA
D: NA
CDR3: CASSRYMGQVETQYF
DNA: TGTGCCAGCAGCCGCTATATGGGGCAAGTGGAGACCCAGTACTTC

V: TRBV6-2/TRBV6-3
J: TRBJ2-7
size: once
D: TRBD1
CDR3: CASWDSFYEQYF
DNA: TGTGCCAGTTGGGACAGCTTCTACGAGCAGTACTTC

V: TRBV5-6
J: TRBJ2-2
size: NA
D: NA
CDR3: CASRRNPGETGELFF
DNA: TGTGCCAGCAGAAGGAACCCGGGAGAGACCGGGGAGCTGTTTTTT

V: TRBV2
J: TRBJ1-6
size: NA
D: NA
CDR3: CASGVLQGSPLHF
DNA: TGTGCCAGCGGGGTCCTTCAAGGTTCGCCCCTCCACTTT

V: TRBV20-1
J: TRBJ1-1
size: NA
D: NA
CDR3: CSASGRNRDTEAFF
DNA: TGCAGTGCTAGCGGACGAAATCGGGACACTGAAGCTTTCTTT

V: TRBV7-6
J: TRBJ2-7
size: few
D: NA
CDR3: CASSLAAQSNYEQYF
DNA: TGTGCCAGCAGCTTAGCGGCACAGTCCAACTACGAGCAGTACTTC

V: TRBV11-2
J: TRBJ2-7
size: NA
D: NA
CDR3: CASSSRGRRGEQYF
DNA: TGTGCCAGCAGCTCACGGGGCCGGCGTGGCGAGCAGTACTTC

V: TRBV6-2/TRBV6-3
J: TRBJ2-1
size: NA
D: NA
CDR3: CASSFQFQAVRSYNEQFF
DNA: TGTGCCAGCAGTTTTCAATTTCAAGCGGTGCGCTCCTACAATGAGCAGTTCTTC

V: TRBV7-9
J: TRBJ1-1
size: NA
D: NA
CDR3: CASSQGGQNTEAFF
DNA: TGTGCCAGCAGCCAAGGTGGGCAGAACACTGAAGCTTTCTTT

V: TRBV12-3/TRBV12-4
J: TRBJ2-7
size: NA
D: TRBD2
CDR3: CASSLVSRLAGEQYF
DNA: TGTGCCAGCAGTTTAGTGTCCCGACTAGCAGGTGAGCAGTACTTC

V: TRBV7-9
J: TRBJ2-7
size: NA
D: NA
CDR3: CASSLDRTWQGDEQYF
DNA: TGTGCCAGCAGCTTAGACAGGACGTGGCAGGGAGACGAGCAGTACTTC

V: TRBV7-2
J: TRBJ2-5
size: NA
D: NA
CDR3: CASSPTPAGAETQYF
DNA: TGTGCCAGCAGTCCAACCCCAGCGGGCGCGGAGACCCAGTACTTC

V: TRBV7-6
J: TRBJ1-1
size: few
D: NA
CDR3: CASSLAKGLNTEAFF
DNA: TGTGCCAGCAGCTTAGCGAAGGGTCTGAACACTGAAGCTTTCTTT

V: TRBV19
J: TRBJ2-1
size: NA
D: NA
CDR3: CASSIDGLYEQFF
DNA: TGTGCCAGTAGTATAGATGGTTTATATGAGCAGTTCTTC

V: TRBV7-2
J: TRBJ1-2
size: few
D: TRBD1
CDR3: CASSLVGGTGRDYGYTF
DNA: TGTGCCAGCAGCTTAGTCGGAGGGACAGGGCGGGACTATGGCTACACCTTC

V: TRBV12-3/TRBV12-4
J: TRBJ1-6
size: NA
D: NA
CDR3: CASSFGDRNSPLHF
DNA: TGTGCCAGCAGTTTTGGGGATAGGAATTCACCCCTCCACTTT

V: TRBV6-1
J: TRBJ1-1
size: few
D: NA
CDR3: CASSEKGGNTEAFF
DNA: TGTGCCAGCAGTGAAAAGGGGGGGAACACTGAAGCTTTCTTT

V: TRBV20-1
J: TRBJ2-5
size: once
D: NA
CDR3: CSARVPPTQYF
DNA: TGCAGTGCTAGAGTCCCCCCAACCCAGTACTTC

V: TRBV18
J: TRBJ1-3
size: NA
D: NA
CDR3: CASSPGSGNTIYF
DNA: TGTGCCAGCTCACCGGGTTCTGGAAACACCATATATTTT

V: TRBV19
J: TRBJ2-6
size: NA
D: NA
CDR3: CASSSFGTRSSGANVLTF
DNA: TGTGCCAGTAGTAGTTTCGGGACAAGGTCCTCTGGGGCCAACGTCCTGACTTTC

V: TRBV5-4
J: TRBJ2-5
size: NA
D: NA
CDR3: CASSLGSQETQYF
DNA: TGTGCCAGCAGCTTGGGCAGCCAAGAGACCCAGTACTTC

V: TRBV5-3
J: TRBJ1-5
size: NA
D: NA
CDR3: CASSGTDGQPQHF
DNA: TGTGCCAGCAGCGGAACCGACGGGCAGCCCCAGCATTTT

V: TRBV7-2
J: TRBJ2-5
size: NA
D: TRBD1
CDR3: CASSQKQGTQETQYF
DNA: TGTGCCAGCAGCCAGAAACAGGGGACCCAAGAGACCCAGTACTTC

V: TRBV7-2
J: TRBJ1-3
size: few
D: NA
CDR3: CASSLSGNTIYF
DNA: TGTGCCAGCAGCTTATCCGGAAACACCATATATTTT

V: TRBV20-1
J: TRBJ2-3
size: few
D: NA
CDR3: CSAWAPVGADTQYF
DNA: TGCAGTGCTTGGGCCCCTGTAGGGGCAGATACGCAGTATTTT